This T cell receptor (beta chain) stems from a study of beta chain features in type 1 diabetes. Findings of the study overall: Using cDNA template may skew counts toward highly expressing activated cells.

Expressed TCRB transcripts got sequenced, as all isolated RNA was reverse transcribed. Only in-frame clones appear in the TCRdb table, and some are missing; sequencing was by immunoSEQ multiplex PCR. Among 390,000 or so clones, around 14% were seen once, and the ten largest hold roughly 0.033%. Germline lookup yields CDR1 MNHEY and CDR2 SMNVEV (reference sequence). With 3 bases removed from V and 6 bases from J, the gap between germline ends came to 13 bases. The CDR3 sequence is 14 residues long. This clone was counted a few times. Its matching antigen is unknown. Sequenced material: naive CD4+ T cells from blood. This chain links TRBV27 with TRBJ2-3; D is tentatively TRBD1 or TRBD2 (6 bases each). The receptor comes from a young man in good health. CDR3 in amino acids: CASSLRSGGDTQYF. The DNA of the CDR3 is TGTGCCAGCAGTTTGCGTTCCGGGGGCGATACGCAGTATTTT.